This T cell receptor beta chain stems from a study of blood T cells in healthy people across ages. The CDR3 spans 15 residues. For the second PCR, which ran for 7 to 11 cycles, a sample-barcoded 5' primer and a J-beta primer mix were used. TCRdb recomputed calls from the 5' RACE reads with MiXCR, one row per CDR3 protein. Of 1.5 million or so distinct CDR3 sequences listed, about 40% were seen once; the top ten hold 7.9%. This rearrangement joins TRBV1 to TRBJ2-1; the D segment call TRBD1 is taken from the table without a DNA check. TRBV1 is an annotated pseudogene. The sequenced material came from blood. The TCR sequence derives from a woman aged 18-29 years in good health. The CDR3 reads CTSSLLVVLCYEQFF. The DNA of the CDR3 is TGCACCAGCAGCCTCCTAGTTGTCCTTTGCTATGAGCAGTTCTTC.